The 23 T cell receptor beta chains below were found in one sample sequenced in a study of early T cells in non-severe SARS-CoV-2 infection. TCRdb re-called the 5' RACE reads through MiXCR, storing one row per CDR3 protein. The sample carries around 28,000 distinct CDR3 sequences, 5.7% recorded once. Sample: whole blood. These TCRs come from an adult who was a healthcare worker with PCR-confirmed SARS-CoV-2 infection or an uninfected control (not recorded which).

V is TRBV3-1 and J is TRBJ1-1; tentatively, D is TRBD1 (6 bases). Trimming shortened V by 4 bases and J by 0 bases, and 21 bases separated the two germline ends. CDR1 is LGHDT, CDR2 YNNKEL, per germline (reference sequence). The CDR3 runs to 18 residues. The CDR3 protein is CASSPGPIGGYLNTEAFF. The CDR3 DNA sequence: TGTGCCAGCAGCCCCGGGCCGATCGGGGGCTATTTGAACACTGAAGCTTTCTTT.

This clonotype turned up a few times. One junction end disagrees with the germline gene, perhaps due to a read error. This chain links TRBV12-3 or TRBV12-4 with TRBJ2-7; 9 positions match TRBD2. This CDR3 comprises 12 residues. CDR3 residues: CASSLTSGPQDF. Written as DNA, the CDR3 is TGTGCCAGCAGTTTGACTAGCGGTCCCCAGGACTTC.

This clonotype was found many times. The chain combines TRBV29-1 with TRBJ2-3; 9 nucleotides agree with TRBD2. Trimming at V came to 6 bases and at J to 1 base, leaving 11 bases not matched to a gene. The CDR3 is 16 amino acids. Per germline, CDR1 SQVTM and CDR2 ANQGSEA. The CDR3 DNA sequence: TGCAGCGTCCCGGGGAGCGGGAGGCGTGGCACAGATACGCAGTATTTT. It encodes CSVPGSGRRGTDTQYF.

By share, this clonotype ranks as medium-sized (0.01 to 0.1%). This sequence joins TRBV6-2 or TRBV6-3 and TRBJ1-1, with 7 bases matching TRBD1. The CDR3 is made up of 12 amino acids. Germline trimming cut 5 bases from V and 10 bases from J; bases unmatched to any gene: 7. Germline CDR1 reads MNHEY; CDR2 reads SVGEGT. For the CDR3, the DNA is TGTGCCAGCAGTAACGACAGGGTCTCAGCTTTCTTT. Residues: CASSNDRVSAFF.

This sequence joins TRBV27 and TRBJ2-7; no firm D call. Germline CDR1 MNHEY, CDR2 SMNVEV (reference sequence). The CDR3 runs 12 residues. Trimming cost V 7 bases and J 0 bases, with 7 bases left between them. The CDR3 DNA is TGTGCCAGCATGGGGTTCTCCTACGAGCAGTACTTC. Translation: CASMGFSYEQYF.

This clonotype came up many times. This chain uses TRBV15 with TRBJ1-4; D may be TRBD1 (5 bases). This CDR3 spans 16 amino acids. The ends were cut back, 1 base at V and 8 bases at J, with 17 bases in the middle. CDR1 and CDR2 from the germline V gene are LNHNV and YYDKDF (reference sequence). CDR3: CATSRAGTGRGEKLFF. The CDR3 DNA reads TGTGCCACCAGCAGAGCGGGAACAGGTCGTGGAGAAAAACTGTTTTTT.

This clonotype was seen a handful of times. The chain joins TRBV12-3 or TRBV12-4 to TRBJ2-5; D gene unclear. The CDR3 loop spans 12 amino acids. V lost 6 bases and J 4 bases, leaving 9 bases between the germline ends. CDR3 region: CASSHPGETQYF. CDR3 nucleotides: TGTGCCAGCAGCCACCCGGGAGAGACCCAGTACTTC.

Ten or more counts support this clonotype. The rearrangement joins TRBV2 to TRBJ2-5, with D possibly matching TRBD1 (6 bases). This CDR3 has 12 residues. Per the germline V gene, CDR1 is SNHLY and CDR2 is FYNNEI. V was trimmed by 5 bases and J by 4 bases, leaving 8 bases between them. CDR3 loop: CASSQGRETQYF. The CDR3 DNA reads TGTGCCAGCAGTCAGGGGAGAGAGACCCAGTACTTC. The whole variable domain, filled in from reference TRBV2 and TRBJ2-5, reads EPEVTQTPSHQVTQMGQEVILRCVPISNHLYFYWYRQILGQKVEFLVSFYNNEISEKSEIFDDQFSVERPDGSNFTLKIRSTKLEDSAMYFCASSQGRETQYFGPGTRLLVL.

This clonotype showed up many times. The genes are TRBV20-1 and TRBJ2-7; TRBD2 might be the D (6 bases). Between the trimmed V and J ends, which lost 6 bases and 1 base, there was a span of 13 bases. Germline CDR1 reads DFQATT; CDR2 reads SNEGSKA (reference sequence). The CDR3 contains 13 residues. CDR3 sequence reads: CSAYRDLSYEQYF. DNA for the CDR3: TGCAGTGCGTACCGGGACTTATCCTACGAGCAGTACTTC.

This clonotype was counted a few times. The V call is TRBV5-6, the J call TRBJ1-6; the D gene is possibly TRBD1 (6 bases). This CDR3 contains 15 residues. CDR1 is SGHDT and CDR2 is YYEEEE in the germline V gene. V gave up 4 bases and J gave up 7 bases, with 15 bases separating them. The CDR3 sequence: CASSVLDRRNSPLHF. CDR3 DNA sequence: TGTGCCAGCAGCGTCCTGGACAGACGGAATTCACCCCTCCACTTT.

Worth noting for this clonotype: A much larger clone sits a single nucleotide away, making a read error possible. CDR3 protein: CSASTSRSTDTQYF. CDR3 sequence (DNA): TGCAGTGCTAGTACTAGCAGGAGCACAGATACGCAGTATTTT. The rearrangement joins TRBV20-1 to TRBJ2-3, with a tentative D call TRBD2 (6 bases). The CDR3 runs 14 residues. Trimming pared 3 bases from V and 0 bases from J, leaving 10 bases between. Looked up from germline, CDR1 is DFQATT and CDR2 is SNEGSKA (reference sequence).

This clonotype came up a few times. This chain connects TRBV7-8 to TRBJ1-1; D gene unclear. This CDR3 has 13 residues. Germline V lookup: CDR1 SGHVS, CDR2 FQNEAQ. With 5 bases removed from V and 4 bases from J, the gap between germline ends came to 11 bases. The CDR3 DNA is TGTGCCAGCAGCATAAGCTTGGCCACTGAAGCTTTCTTT. Translating it yields CASSISLATEAFF.

The V call is TRBV28, the J call TRBJ2-1; D may be TRBD2 (5 bases). CDR3 size: 13 residues. The V and J ends lost 6 bases and 3 bases respectively, with 9 bases between them. Germline-derived CDR1 and CDR2 are MDHEN and SYDVKM. DNA of the CDR3: TGTGCCAGCAGGTCCGGGGACTACAATGAGCAGTTCTTC. This gives the protein CASRSGDYNEQFF.

This clonotype was seen repeatedly, ten times or more. The V and J genes are TRBV6-5 and TRBJ2-2, with 10 bases lining up with TRBD2. This CDR3 has 16 residues. With V trimmed by 6 bases and J by 1 base, 5 bases remained unmatched. CDR1 and CDR2 (germline): MNHEY, SVGAGI. The CDR3 region is CASRTSGKKNTGELFF. The CDR3 DNA is TGTGCCAGCAGAACTAGCGGGAAAAAGAACACCGGGGAGCTGTTTTTT.

The table lists this clonotype with many counts. The rearrangement joins TRBV29-1 to TRBJ2-3; 7 nucleotides align to TRBD2. Germline CDR1 reads SQVTM; CDR2 reads ANQGSEA. The CDR3 extends over 15 amino acids. V trimming: 8 bases; J trimming: 3 bases; junction bases outside the gene matches: 14. CDR3: CSIRLTGGRTDTQYF. CDR3 nucleotide sequence: TGCAGCATCCGCCTGACGGGAGGTCGTACAGATACGCAGTATTTT.

This clonotype occurred many times. V usage is TRBV11-1 and J usage is TRBJ2-1; 7 bases map to TRBD2. V was pared by 1 base and J by 1 base, with 4 bases of the junction left unmatched. Germline V gene sequence: CDR1 SGHAT, CDR2 FQDESV (reference sequence). The CDR3 spans 16 residues. CDR3: CASSLDTSASYNEQFF. The CDR3 region has the DNA TGTGCCAGCAGCTTAGACACTAGCGCTTCCTACAATGAGCAGTTCTTC.

The rearrangement uses TRBV20-1 and TRBJ2-7; perhaps TRBD2 as D (6 bases). V lost 3 bases to trimming and J lost 2 bases, with 11 bases between them. Germline assignment: CDR1 DFQATT and CDR2 SNEGSKA (reference sequence). The CDR3 is 13 amino acids. The CDR3 loop reads CSARGLFTYEQYF. The CDR3 bases are TGCAGTGCTAGGGGACTTTTCACCTACGAGCAGTACTTC.

This clonotype was seen ten or more times. V gene TRBV20-1 combines with J gene TRBJ2-2; tentative D call: TRBD2 (6 bases). The CDR3 extends over 15 amino acids. V gave up 3 bases and J gave up 5 bases, with 16 bases separating them. CDR1 is DFQATT and CDR2 is SNEGSKA in the germline V gene (reference sequence). The CDR3 sequence: CSASGRDGKTGELFF. In DNA, the CDR3 is TGCAGTGCTAGTGGGCGGGACGGAAAGACCGGGGAGCTGTTTTTT.

This clonotype was counted at least ten times. The chain has TRBV3-1 and TRBJ1-1; weak D call: TRBD1 (5 bases). Per the germline V gene, CDR1 is LGHDT and CDR2 is YNNKEL (reference sequence). This CDR3 has 13 amino acids. The V end lost 1 base, the J end lost 6 bases, and 9 bases lay between the germline ends. The chain's CDR3 is CASSQARGAEAFF. CDR3 nucleotide sequence: TGTGCCAGCAGCCAAGCGAGGGGCGCTGAAGCTTTCTTT.

This clonotype was seen more than once but under ten times. The gene calls are TRBV29-1 and TRBJ2-1; D may correspond to TRBD1 or TRBD2 (6 bases each). In germline, CDR1 is SQVTM, CDR2 ANQGSEA. The CDR3 consists of 12 residues. CDR3 region: CRGGTSYNEQFF. CDR3 coding DNA: TGCAGGGGGGGCACCTCCTACAATGAGCAGTTCTTC.

This clonotype was observed at least ten times. The chain has TRBV6-1 and TRBJ2-2; D gene unclear. From germline, CDR1 is MNHNS and CDR2 SASEGT. The CDR3 extends over 13 amino acids. Trimming pared 5 bases from V and 5 bases from J, leaving 9 bases between. The CDR3 DNA sequence: TGTGCCAGCAGTAGGCGAGAAACCGGGGAGCTGTTTTTT. It translates to CASSRRETGELFF.

The rearrangement uses TRBV3-1 and TRBJ2-7; no firm D call. Germline V gene data show CDR1 as LGHDT and CDR2 as YNNKEL (reference sequence). V dropped 1 base and J dropped 5 bases, with 9 bases sitting between them. CDR3 length: 13 residues. The CDR3, as DNA: TGTGCCAGCAGCCAAGTTAGCTCGAACGAGCAGTACTTC. It encodes CASSQVSSNEQYF.

There are many counts of this clonotype. This chain uses TRBV6-6 with TRBJ2-3, with 9 bases that match TRBD2. CDR3 length equals 14 residues. The V and J ends lost 8 bases and 4 bases, in that order; junction bases with no gene match: 7. From germline, CDR1 is MNHNY and CDR2 SVGAGI (reference sequence). The chain's CDR3 is CASLSGRLADTQYF. The CDR3 bases are TGTGCCAGCCTTAGCGGGAGACTCGCAGATACGCAGTATTTT.